A selection of T cell receptor beta chains follows, all from one sample in a study of radiotherapy plus CTLA-4 blockade in lung cancer. Here immunoSEQ multiplex PCR was the method, and the copy in TCRdb shows in-frame clones only, minus some. The data show about 28,000 clones, around three quarters seen once. Sample: peripheral blood, taken from a patient treated with radiotherapy plus ipilimumab. These receptors originate from a human donor with non-small cell lung cancer that progressed on radiotherapy plus ipilimumab. CDR3s include the opening cysteine and the closing phenylalanine or tryptophan. D genes are given only for firm matches. Part of the rows lack a size; the others show once, few, many or a class for expanded clones.

d_call	clone_size	v_call	j_call	cdr3_aa	cdr3_nt
TRBD2	once	TRBV7-3	TRBJ2-3	CASSLKGASGEGSPTDTQYF	TGTGCCAGCAGCTTAAAGGGCGCTAGCGGGGAGGGGAGCCCAACAGATACGCAGTATTTT
TRBD2	NA	TRBV12-5	TRBJ2-3	CASGPGGSADTQYF	TGTGCTAGTGGTCCCGGGGGGTCGGCAGACACGCAGTATTTT
NA	NA	TRBV9	TRBJ1-6	CASSVAPMVAGLVNSPLHF	TGTGCCAGCAGCGTAGCTCCTATGGTTGCGGGATTGGTTAATTCACCCCTCCACTTT
NA	once	TRBV6-1	TRBJ1-2	CASTRAGTNYGYTF	TGTGCCAGCACCCGAGCAGGGACTAACTATGGCTACACCTTC
TRBD1	NA	TRBV6-5	TRBJ1-3	CASKPPGQGDTIYF	TGTGCCAGCAAACCCCCCGGACAGGGTGACACCATATATTTT
TRBD1	NA	TRBV5-4	TRBJ1-5	CASSWRQGDQPQHF	TGTGCCAGCAGCTGGCGACAGGGAGATCAGCCCCAGCATTTT
NA	NA	TRBV5-6	TRBJ1-5	CASSLDGQPQHF	TGTGCCAGCAGCTTGGACGGTCAGCCCCAGCATTTT
TRBD1	NA	TRBV6-6	TRBJ1-1	CASSYSWTGMNTEAFF	TGTGCCAGCAGTTACTCGTGGACAGGAATGAACACTGAAGCTTTCTTT
NA	few	TRBV4-1	TRBJ2-3	CASSQEVGSGFDTQYF	TGCGCCAGCAGCCAAGAGGTTGGCAGTGGTTTTGATACGCAGTATTTT
TRBD2	NA	TRBV4-3	TRBJ2-1	CASSQDTTSGVYNEQFF	TGCGCCAGCAGCCAAGATACGACTAGCGGGGTTTACAATGAGCAGTTCTTC
TRBD1	NA	TRBV4-3	TRBJ2-7	CASSQEGGLSYEQYF	TGCGCCAGCAGCCAAGAAGGGGGCCTCTCCTACGAGCAGTACTTC
NA	NA	TRBV6-1	TRBJ2-7	CASRLRTYEQYF	TGTGCCAGCAGGCTTCGGACCTACGAGCAGTACTTC
NA	NA	TRBV6-6	TRBJ1-3	CASSYGEAGNTIYF	TGTGCCAGCAGTTACGGGGAGGCTGGAAACACCATATATTTT
TRBD1	NA	TRBV27	TRBJ1-6	CASSSGTGNSPLHF	TGTGCCAGCAGTTCCGGGACAGGGAATTCACCCCTCCACTTT
NA	NA	TRBV6-5	TRBJ2-2	CASSRGGRGELFF	TGTGCCAGCAGCAGGGGGGGTCGCGGGGAGCTGTTTTTT
NA	NA	TRBV7-3	TRBJ2-2	CASSLIPTARSAGELFF	TGTGCCAGCAGCTTAATACCTACAGCCCGTAGCGCCGGGGAGCTGTTTTTT
TRBD1	NA	TRBV7-9	TRBJ1-1	CASSSKAGTGGTEAFF	TGTGCCAGCAGCTCAAAGGCCGGGACAGGGGGCACTGAAGCTTTCTTT